These T cell receptor beta chains were read from a single sample in a study of T cells in Graves' hyperthyroidism and ophthalmopathy. TCRdb processed the multiplex PCR reads anew with MiXCR; each CDR3 protein has one entry. The sample has about 570,000 distinct CDR3 sequences, around 46% seen once; the top ten hold roughly 19%. The specimen was peripheral blood or thyroid tissue (not recorded which). The receptors shown here come from an adult woman with Graves' disease, either hyperthyroidism or ophthalmopathy (not recorded which). Each CDR3 is given with its conserved first and last residue. A D gene is named only where the DNA matches it firmly. Rows give clone size only sometimes, using once, few, many, or a class for an expanded clone.

D: -; V: TRBV7-9; J: TRBJ2-7; size: -; DNA: TGCGCCAGCAGCCAAATGCGACGGACGGGGGGCCACGAGCAGTACTTC; CDR3: CASSQMRRTGGHEQYF
D: -; V: TRBV20-1; J: TRBJ2-5; size: many; DNA: TGCAGTGCCGAGGGACGAGAGACCCAGTACTTC; CDR3: CSAEGRETQYF
D: -; V: TRBV7-9; J: TRBJ2-7; size: -; DNA: TGTGCCAGCAGACCCTCCGGCGCGTACGAGCAGTACTTC; CDR3: CASRPSGAYEQYF
D: -; V: TRBV6-1; J: TRBJ1-2; size: many; DNA: TGTGCCAGCAGGCTGAGTCATCGGGCCGACTATGGCTACACCTTC; CDR3: CASRLSHRADYGYTF
D: TRBD2; V: TRBV27; J: TRBJ2-3; size: few; DNA: TGTGCCAGCGGCGGACTAGCAAGCACAGATACGCAGTATTTT; CDR3: CASGGLASTDTQYF
D: -; V: TRBV14; J: TRBJ2-3; size: -; DNA: TGTGCCAGCAGCCAGGAGGGACCGCAGTATTTT; CDR3: CASSQEGPQYF
D: -; V: TRBV29-1; J: TRBJ1-1; size: -; DNA: TGCAGCAGTCTGGGGCGAGGGGCCCCTATGAACACTGAAGCTTTCTTT; CDR3: CSSLGRGAPMNTEAFF
D: -; V: TRBV5-1; J: TRBJ2-6; size: -; DNA: TGCGCCAGCAGCGCGGGGCCGACCTCCGGGGAGCTGTTGACTTTC; CDR3: CASSAGPTSGELLTF
D: -; V: TRBV20-1; J: TRBJ2-5; size: many; DNA: TGCAGTGCCCCCTTAGCGGTCCTCCGCGAGACCCAGTACTTC; CDR3: CSAPLAVLRETQYF
D: -; V: TRBV5-8; J: TRBJ2-7; size: -; DNA: TGTGCCAGCAGCCGGGGGACCACGCTGTTGGAGCAGTACTTC; CDR3: CASSRGTTLLEQYF
D: TRBD1; V: TRBV2; J: TRBJ1-1; size: many; DNA: TGTGCCAGCAGTGGCGGGACAGGGTTCGCAGCTGAAGCTTTCTTT; CDR3: CASSGGTGFAAEAFF
D: TRBD1; V: TRBV5-1; J: TRBJ2-5; size: many; DNA: TGCGCCAGCAGCGCTCTGACAGGGGGCCCCCAAGAGACCCAGTACTTC; CDR3: CASSALTGGPQETQYF
D: -; V: TRBV7-8; J: TRBJ1-4; size: -; DNA: TGTGCCAGCAGCTACCCGGGGGCTAATGAAAAACTGTTTTTT; CDR3: CASSYPGANEKLFF
D: TRBD1; V: TRBV10-3; J: TRBJ1-1; size: few; DNA: TGTGCCATCAGTGCTAGCAGGGGGCAAGAAACTGAAGCTTTCTTT; CDR3: CAISASRGQETEAFF
D: -; V: TRBV28; J: TRBJ1-2; size: many; DNA: TGTGCCAGCAGTCCCGGGGGGGTTGGTGGCTACACCTTC; CDR3: CASSPGGVGGYTF
D: -; V: TRBV7-3; J: TRBJ2-6; size: many; DNA: TGTGCCAGCAGCTTAAATCGGAACTCTGGGGCCAACGTCCTGACTTTC; CDR3: CASSLNRNSGANVLTF
D: -; V: TRBV2; J: TRBJ1-5; size: -; DNA: TGTGCCAGCAGTGTTGGATCTTCGCGGCCCCAGCATTTT; CDR3: CASSVGSSRPQHF
D: TRBD1; V: TRBV24-1; J: TRBJ2-5; size: -; DNA: TGTGCCACCAGTGATTCAAAACAGGGGAAAGAGACCCAGTACTTC; CDR3: CATSDSKQGKETQYF
D: -; V: TRBV19; J: TRBJ1-1; size: few; DNA: TGTGCTAGAGCCAGGGACTTGATCACTGAAGCTTTCTTT; CDR3: CARARDLITEAFF
D: -; V: TRBV2; J: TRBJ1-1; size: -; DNA: TGTGCCAGCAGTGAAGGGGTCGTTGTCACTGAAGCTTTCTTT; CDR3: CASSEGVVVTEAFF
D: -; V: TRBV20-1; J: TRBJ2-7; size: -; DNA: TGCAGTGCTAGTAAAGGACAAACCTACGAGCAGTACTTC; CDR3: CSASKGQTYEQYF
D: -; V: TRBV6-1; J: TRBJ2-7; size: -; DNA: TGTGCCAGTGGGATAAATAGCTACGAGCAGTACTTC; CDR3: CASGINSYEQYF
D: -; V: TRBV7-2; J: TRBJ1-1; size: few; DNA: TGTGCCAGCAGCTATCAGGGATACACTGAAGCTTTCTTT; CDR3: CASSYQGYTEAFF
D: TRBD1; V: TRBV7-9; J: TRBJ2-5; size: -; DNA: TGTGCCAGCAGCCCAGCCCCGGGACAGGGGCAAGAGACCCAGTACTTC; CDR3: CASSPAPGQGQETQYF
D: -; V: TRBV25-1; J: TRBJ1-2; size: -; DNA: TGTGCTAGAGATCCCCTGGGCAGGGTTGACTATGGCTACACCTTC; CDR3: CARDPLGRVDYGYTF
D: TRBD2; V: TRBV7-9; J: TRBJ2-7; size: -; DNA: TGTGCCAGCACCTTGCCCGGGACTAGCGGGGGAACCGGGGAGCAGTACTTC; CDR3: CASTLPGTSGGTGEQYF
D: -; V: TRBV12-3/TRBV12-4; J: TRBJ2-5; size: -; DNA: TGTGCCAGCAGGATAGCGGACCCGCAAGAGACCCAGTACTTC; CDR3: CASRIADPQETQYF
D: -; V: TRBV19; J: TRBJ1-5; size: -; DNA: TGTGCCAGTAGCTGGACCGGGGTCCGCCAGCCCCAGCATTTT; CDR3: CASSWTGVRQPQHF
D: TRBD1; V: TRBV7-8; J: TRBJ1-5; size: -; DNA: TGTGCCAGCAGCTTAGGGGACAGGGAAACTCAGCCCCAGCATTTT; CDR3: CASSLGDRETQPQHF
D: -; V: TRBV20-1; J: TRBJ2-7; size: many; DNA: TGCAGTGCTAGCTGGGGGAGCGAGCAGTACTTC; CDR3: CSASWGSEQYF
D: -; V: TRBV5-1; J: TRBJ1-1; size: many; DNA: TGCGCCAGCAGCCCCCAGGGGCTGGGGAACACTGAAGCTTTCTTT; CDR3: CASSPQGLGNTEAFF
D: -; V: TRBV5-1; J: TRBJ1-5; size: -; DNA: TGCGCCAGCAGCTTGGTGGGGAACACCGGGGGCGGGGGGCCCCAGCATTTT; CDR3: CASSLVGNTGGGGPQHF
D: -; V: TRBV7-3; J: TRBJ2-5; size: -; DNA: TGTGCCAGCAGCCAAGGGCCGGGGAACCAAGAGACCCAGTACTTC; CDR3: CASSQGPGNQETQYF
D: TRBD2; V: TRBV12-3/TRBV12-4; J: TRBJ2-7; size: many; DNA: TGTGCCAGCAGGACCGGGACTAGCGGGAGGTTCTACGAGCAGTACTTC; CDR3: CASRTGTSGRFYEQYF
D: -; V: TRBV7-6; J: TRBJ1-2; size: -; DNA: TGTGCCAGCAGCCCCGTAACCGTCTATGGCTACACCTTC; CDR3: CASSPVTVYGYTF
D: -; V: TRBV29-1; J: TRBJ1-3; size: few; DNA: TGCAGCGTTGACTGGGGGGCTGGAGACACCATATATTTT; CDR3: CSVDWGAGDTIYF
D: -; V: TRBV7-7; J: TRBJ2-5; size: -; DNA: TGTGCTAGCAGCTTTGGGGGCAACACAAAGTGGGCCCAGTACTTC; CDR3: CASSFGGNTKWAQYF
D: -; V: TRBV4-1; J: TRBJ2-2; size: few; DNA: TGCGCCAGCAATCGGGGGGCGGCAGCGAACACCGGGGAGCTGTTTTTT; CDR3: CASNRGAAANTGELFF
D: -; V: TRBV11-1; J: TRBJ2-5; size: -; DNA: TGTGCCAGCAGCCACCCCGGGGCCGCAGAGACCCAGTACTTC; CDR3: CASSHPGAAETQYF
D: TRBD1; V: TRBV19; J: TRBJ1-1; size: -; DNA: TGTGCCAGTAGGGTACAGGGGGCCACTGAAGCTTTCTTT; CDR3: CASRVQGATEAFF
D: TRBD1; V: TRBV20-1; J: TRBJ2-2; size: many; DNA: TGCAGTGCCAGACGACAGGGGAACACCGGGGAGCTGTTTTTT; CDR3: CSARRQGNTGELFF
D: -; V: TRBV7-9; J: TRBJ2-7; size: many; DNA: TGTGCCAGCAGCTCGGGAAGGATCCGGGGCGGCGCCTACGAGCAGTACTTC; CDR3: CASSSGRIRGGAYEQYF
D: -; V: TRBV20-1; J: TRBJ1-1; size: many; DNA: TGCAGTGCTAGACGCATGGGGGGGCTGAGCGGTTTGAACACTGAAGCTTTCTTT; CDR3: CSARRMGGLSGLNTEAFF
D: -; V: TRBV7-2; J: TRBJ1-2; size: once; DNA: TGTGCCAGCAGCCGAGCATGGACGGATAATCCTAACTATGGCTACACCTTC; CDR3: CASSRAWTDNPNYGYTF
D: -; V: TRBV10-3; J: TRBJ1-2; size: few; DNA: TGTGCCATCAGTGAGGGGGGGCGATCAGATGTTAACTATGGCTACACCTTC; CDR3: CAISEGGRSDVNYGYTF
D: -; V: TRBV30; J: TRBJ1-1; size: few; DNA: TGTGCCTGGGGCCTGGGGGGTGTCGGTGAAGCTTTCTTT; CDR3: CAWGLGGVGEAFF
D: -; V: TRBV20-1; J: TRBJ1-2; size: -; DNA: TGCAGCACCCCCGTCTATGGCTACACCTTC; CDR3: CSTPVYGYTF
D: -; V: TRBV29-1; J: TRBJ1-2; size: many; DNA: TGCAGCTTACTCTCTAACTATGGCTACACCTTC; CDR3: CSLLSNYGYTF
D: TRBD2; V: TRBV7-2; J: TRBJ2-5; size: many; DNA: TGTGCCAGCAGCTTAGATTTCCCCTTGACTAGCGGGAGGCCGAAGACCCAGTACTTC; CDR3: CASSLDFPLTSGRPKTQYF
D: -; V: TRBV12-3/TRBV12-4; J: TRBJ1-2; size: once; DNA: TGTGCCAGCAGTCGCCTCCCAGGGGGCTACACCTTC; CDR3: CASSRLPGGYTF
D: TRBD1; V: TRBV18; J: TRBJ1-5; size: -; DNA: TGTGCCAGCTCACCACGCGGGACAGGGAATCAGCCCCAGCATTTT; CDR3: CASSPRGTGNQPQHF
D: -; V: TRBV7-2; J: TRBJ2-7; size: -; DNA: TGTGCCAGCAGTGCAGTCCCGGCCGAGCAGTACTTC; CDR3: CASSAVPAEQYF
D: -; V: TRBV20-1; J: TRBJ1-5; size: few; DNA: TGCAGTGCTAGACCCCTCGGGGGGAATCAGCCCCAGCATTTT; CDR3: CSARPLGGNQPQHF
D: TRBD2; V: TRBV7-6; J: TRBJ2-5; size: many; DNA: TGTGCCAGCAGCTTAATGACTAGCGGGGCCCAAGAGACCCAGTACTTC; CDR3: CASSLMTSGAQETQYF
D: -; V: TRBV10-2; J: TRBJ2-7; size: -; DNA: TGCGCCAGCAGTGCTAGTGAGCGAGGTCACGAGCAGTACTTC; CDR3: CASSASERGHEQYF
D: -; V: TRBV7-9; J: TRBJ1-5; size: many; DNA: TGTGCCAGCAGCTCCGGGTCAGGGAGCAATCAGCCCCAGCATTTT; CDR3: CASSSGSGSNQPQHF
D: -; V: TRBV9; J: TRBJ1-3; size: -; DNA: TGTGCCAGCAGCCCCTGGTCAGGGACTGGAAACACCATATATTTT; CDR3: CASSPWSGTGNTIYF